This TCR beta chain was documented in a study of T-cell reconstitution after alpha-beta-depleted transplantation in children. Study-wide results and limits: Several patients had high TCRbeta diversity at day 60; it came from surviving recipient T cells and thymic progenitors. The study reportedly traced alpha-beta T cells about two months after transplant to several hundred expanded graft clones.

Trimming pared 2 bases from V and 3 bases from J, leaving 14 bases between. Germline V gene data show CDR1 as ENHRY and CDR2 as SYGVKD. The CDR3 is 15 residues long. A word on this clonotype: Its antigen is currently unknown.

Preparation of the TCRbeta library was carried out with unique molecular identifiers. Using its own MiXCR run on the PCR reads, TCRdb lists one record per CDR3 protein. The sample carries around 370,000 distinct CDR3 sequences, about a sixth recorded once. The clonotype originates from a male patient aged 2-15 years who had a stem cell transplant for acute lymphoblastic leukemia, so the T cells may come from the graft donor. Here the sequenced sample was PBMCs, mostly from graft donor cells, taken 360 days after TCRalphabeta/CD19-depleted stem cell transplant. This chain uses TRBV10-3 with TRBJ2-7, with D hard to call. The CDR3 protein is CAISEILLGYYEQYF. Here the CDR3 DNA reads TGTGCCATCAGTGAGATCTTGCTTGGGTACTACGAGCAGTACTTC.